Shown below are 6 T cell receptor beta chains from a single sample sequenced in a study of T cell responses to AZD1222 COVID-19 vaccine. TCRdb's copy holds only in-frame clones and misses some; the assay was immunoSEQ multiplex PCR. The sample includes a few hundred thousand clones, approximately 95% of them seen just once. Source: peripheral blood, taken on day 0 of AZD1222 vaccination. The source is an adult in good health.

This clone occurred once. V usage is TRBV7-2 and J usage is TRBJ1-2, with 11 bases fitting TRBD1. CDR3 length: 16 amino acids. Per germline, CDR1 SGHTA and CDR2 FQGNSA. Germline trimming cut 4 bases from V and 5 bases from J; bases unmatched to any gene: 9. CDR3: CASSSPPGQGVYGYTF. The CDR3 DNA reads as TGTGCCAGCAGCTCACCCCCGGGACAGGGGGTTTATGGCTACACCTTC. Filled out from reference TRBV7-2 and TRBJ1-2, the complete variable domain reads GAGVSQSPSNKVTEKGKDVELRCDPISGHTALYWYRQSLGQGLEFLIYFQGNSAPDKSGLPSDRFSAERTGGSVSTLTIQRTQQEDSAVYLCASSSPPGQGVYGYTFGSGTRLTVV.

The chain joins TRBV2 to TRBJ1-5, with D possibly TRBD1 on 6 matching bases. The CDR3 consists of 15 residues. Germline CDR1 and CDR2: SNHLY and FYNNEI. Trimming shortened V by 4 bases and J by 3 bases, and 13 bases separated the two germline ends. CDR3 nucleotides: TGTGCCAGCAGTGGGGGACACATACTCAATCAGCCCCAGCATTTT. The encoded protein is CASSGGHILNQPQHF.

The rearrangement links TRBV6-5 to TRBJ2-7; no clear D. The germline CDR1 and CDR2 sequences are MNHEY and SVGAGI. The V gene lost 7 bases and the J gene lost 0 bases, with 10 bases spanning the gap. The CDR3 has 13 amino acids. In DNA, the CDR3 is TGTGCCAGCACGGCCCCGCTCTCCTACGAGCAGTACTTC. It yields the protein CASTAPLSYEQYF.

As to this clone: Distinct nucleotide sequences in the sample also encode this CDR3. The chain employs TRBV12-3 or TRBV12-4 and TRBJ2-1; unclear D gene. V was cut by 3 bases and J by 4 bases, with 4 bases left in between. The CDR3 runs to 12 residues. CDR3 sequence: CASSLSYNEQFF. As DNA, the CDR3 is TGTGCCAGCAGTTTGAGTTACAATGAGCAGTTCTTC.

The genes are TRBV9 and TRBJ2-1; 13 bases are shared with TRBD2. Per the germline V gene, CDR1 is SGDLS and CDR2 is YYNGEE. V shed 0 bases and J 5 bases; nucleotides not matched to a gene: 2. CDR3 length: 16 residues. CDR3 sequence: CASSVGGLAGNNEQFF. DNA for the CDR3: TGTGCCAGCAGCGTAGGGGGACTAGCGGGGAACAATGAGCAGTTCTTC. The variable domain in full, completed from reference TRBV9 and TRBJ2-1, reads DSGVTQTPKHLITATGQRVTLRCSPRSGDLSVYWYQQSLDQGLQFLIQYYNGEERAKGNILERFSAQQFPDLHSELNLSSLELGDSALYFCASSVGGLAGNNEQFFGPGTRLTVL.

The DNA of the CDR3 is TGCGCCAGCAGCCAAGATTCCAGCGGGGCGTACAATGAGCAGTTCTTC. It translates to CASSQDSSGAYNEQFF. The chain employs TRBV4-1 and TRBJ2-1; TRBD2 matches at 7 bases. Germline V gene sequence: CDR1 MGHRA, CDR2 YSYEKL. V lost 0 bases, J lost 4 bases, and 6 bases stayed unmatched. The CDR3 is 16 amino acids.